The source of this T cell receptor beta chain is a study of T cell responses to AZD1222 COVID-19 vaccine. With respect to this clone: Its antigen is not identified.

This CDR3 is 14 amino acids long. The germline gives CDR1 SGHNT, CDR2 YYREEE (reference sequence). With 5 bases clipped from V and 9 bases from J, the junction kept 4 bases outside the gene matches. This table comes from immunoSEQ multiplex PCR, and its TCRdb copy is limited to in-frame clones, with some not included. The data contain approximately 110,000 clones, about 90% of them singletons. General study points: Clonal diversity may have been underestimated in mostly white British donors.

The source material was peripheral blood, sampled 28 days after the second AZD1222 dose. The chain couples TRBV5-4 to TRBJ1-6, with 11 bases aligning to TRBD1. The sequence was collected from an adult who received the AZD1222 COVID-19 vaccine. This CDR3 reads CASSRDRGSSPLHF. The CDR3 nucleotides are TGTGCCAGCAGTCGGGACAGGGGGAGTTCACCCCTCCACTTT.